The 7 T cell receptor beta chains below all came from one sample that was sequenced in a study of Graves' ophthalmopathy and Graves' hyperthyroidism. Amplification targeted the TCR beta CDR3 regions, with RNA transcripts as the source material. An initial RT-PCR round employing HTBI primers preceded a second-round multiplex PCR. Via MiXCR, TCRdb re-called the multiplex PCR reads, giving one row per CDR3 protein. Of roughly 500,000 distinct CDR3 sequences listed, roughly an eighth are singletons. Input material: blood. These receptors all come from a woman in her 30s with Graves' ophthalmopathy.

This rearrangement joins TRBV28 to TRBJ2-7; TRBD2 is a possible D gene (5 bases). V gave up 6 bases and J gave up 7 bases, with 10 bases separating them. This CDR3 spans 11 amino acids. From germline, CDR1 is MDHEN and CDR2 SYDVKM. The CDR3 bases are TGTGCCAGCAGGTTGCGGAGGGAGCAGTACTTC. This codes for CASRLRREQYF.

The sample holds many counts of this clonotype. The chain carries TRBV20-1 and TRBJ2-5; 14 nucleotides align to TRBD2. In germline, CDR1 is DFQATT, CDR2 SNEGSKA (reference sequence). The CDR3 is made up of 15 amino acids. V lost 6 bases and J lost 5; bases outside the gene matches: 8. This chain's CDR3 is CSATGTSGSVETQYF. The CDR3 DNA is TGCAGTGCAACCGGGACTAGCGGGAGCGTGGAGACCCAGTACTTC.

Remarks on this clonotype: A read error may produce the germline difference seen at one junction end. V usage is TRBV27 and J usage is TRBJ2-2; D is perhaps TRBD2 (6 bases). The CDR3 is 13 amino acids. Germline V gene data show CDR1 as MNHEY and CDR2 as SMNVEV (reference sequence). The CDR3 region has the DNA TGTGCCAGCAGTTTAAACCCCACCGGGGGGCTGTTTTTT. The encoded protein is CASSLNPTGGLFF.

CDR3 residues: CASRGRTGEETQYF. As DNA, the CDR3 is TGTGCCAGCAGGGGCCGGACAGGGGAAGAGACCCAGTACTTC. The chain links TRBV7-2 to TRBJ2-5, with 9 bases matching TRBD1. Germline assignment: CDR1 SGHTA and CDR2 FQGNSA. This CDR3 is 14 amino acids long. The J segment lost 3 bases and the V segment lost 6 bases, leaving 5 bases of the junction unmatched.

This clonotype was seen repeatedly, ten times or more. This chain uses TRBV15 with TRBJ2-5; D is unclear. The CDR3 sequence is 11 residues long. The germline gives CDR1 LNHNV, CDR2 YYDKDF (reference sequence). Trimming shortened V by 3 bases and J by 3 bases, and 2 bases separated the two germline ends. The CDR3 nucleotides are TGTGCCACCAGCAGTGAAGAGACCCAGTACTTC. Protein: CATSSEETQYF.

This clonotype was detected many times. The V call is TRBV11-1, the J call TRBJ1-3; a weak D match, TRBD1 (6 bases). CDR1 and CDR2 (germline): SGHAT, FQDESV (reference sequence). This CDR3 spans 18 amino acids. V lost 5 bases to trimming and J lost 2 bases, with 22 bases between them. CDR3 protein: CASSPEGGTLRAGNTIYF. Written as DNA, the CDR3 is TGTGCCAGCAGCCCCGAGGGTGGGACACTCAGGGCTGGAAACACCATATATTTT. Looking up the rest from reference TRBV11-1 and TRBJ1-3 gives the full variable domain: EAEVAQSPRYKITEKSQAVAFWCDPISGHATLYWYRQILGQGPELLVQFQDESVVDDSQLPKDRFSAERLKGVDSTLKIQPAELGDSAMYLCASSPEGGTLRAGNTIYFGEGSWLTVV.

This clonotype was recorded many times. V is TRBV2 and J is TRBJ1-6; TRBD1 agrees at 9 bases. Germline CDR1 SNHLY, CDR2 FYNNEI. The CDR3 contains 15 residues. J gave up 7 bases and V 3 bases, and 4 bases lay outside the gene matches. The CDR3 sequence is CASSDGTGTNSPLHF. The CDR3 region has the DNA TGTGCCAGCAGTGACGGGACAGGGACGAATTCACCCCTCCACTTT.